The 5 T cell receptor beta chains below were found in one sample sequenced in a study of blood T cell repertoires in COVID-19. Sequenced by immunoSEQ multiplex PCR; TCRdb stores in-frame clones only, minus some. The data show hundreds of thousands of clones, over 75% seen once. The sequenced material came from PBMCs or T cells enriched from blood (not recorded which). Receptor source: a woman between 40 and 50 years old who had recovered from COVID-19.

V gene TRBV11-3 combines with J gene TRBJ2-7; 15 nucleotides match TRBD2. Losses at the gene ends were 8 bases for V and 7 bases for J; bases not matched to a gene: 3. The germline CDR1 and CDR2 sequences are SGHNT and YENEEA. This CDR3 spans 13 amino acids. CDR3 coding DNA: TGTGCCAGCCATGGACTAGCGGGAGGGGAGCAGTACTTC. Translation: CASHGLAGGEQYF.

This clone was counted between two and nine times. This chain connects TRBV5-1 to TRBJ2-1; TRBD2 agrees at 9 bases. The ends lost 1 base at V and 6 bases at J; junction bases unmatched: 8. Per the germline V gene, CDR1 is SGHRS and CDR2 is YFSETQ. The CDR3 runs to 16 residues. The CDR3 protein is CASSLRGSGRGNEQFF. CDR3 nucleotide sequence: TGCGCCAGCAGCTTGAGAGGTAGCGGGAGAGGCAATGAGCAGTTCTTC.

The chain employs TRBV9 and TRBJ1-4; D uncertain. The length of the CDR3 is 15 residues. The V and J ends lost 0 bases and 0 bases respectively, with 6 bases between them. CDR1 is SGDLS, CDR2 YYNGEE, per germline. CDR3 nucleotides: TGTGCCAGCAGCGTAGGGAGTCCAACTAATGAAAAACTGTTTTTT. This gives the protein CASSVGSPTNEKLFF.

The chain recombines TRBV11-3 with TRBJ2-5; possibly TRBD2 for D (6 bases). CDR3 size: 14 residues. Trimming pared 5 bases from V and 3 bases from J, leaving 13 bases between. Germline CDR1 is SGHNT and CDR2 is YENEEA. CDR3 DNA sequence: TGTGCCAGCAGCAAACGGGACTTGGAAGAGACCCAGTACTTC. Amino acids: CASSKRDLEETQYF.

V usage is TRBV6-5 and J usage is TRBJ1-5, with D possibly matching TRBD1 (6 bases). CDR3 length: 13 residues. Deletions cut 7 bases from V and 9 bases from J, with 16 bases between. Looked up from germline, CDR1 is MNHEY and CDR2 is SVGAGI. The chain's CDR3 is CASTGTRQGPQHF. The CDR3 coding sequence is TGTGCCAGCACGGGGACACGCCAAGGGCCCCAGCATTTT.